These 29 T cell receptor beta chains share one sample of origin, sequenced in a study of T cells expressing NK-cell markers. TCRdb processed the 5' RACE reads again and assigns one entry to each CDR3 protein, with no DNA. This sample's clone table lists roughly 380,000 distinct CDR3 sequences. Sequenced: blood T cells: a sorted CD56 or NKG2C T cell subset, CD4+ or CD8+ T cells, or bulk PBMC T cells (not recorded which). The receptors derive from a man aged 18-69 years in good health.

The gene calls are TRBV5-1 and TRBJ2-4; TCRdb's D call of TRBD1 is untestable without DNA. The CDR3 has 18 amino acids. Per germline, CDR1 SGHRS and CDR2 YFSETQ. The CDR3 here is CASSLGGAGGVSKNIQYF. Combining the CDR3 with reference TRBV5-1 and TRBJ2-4 gives the whole variable domain KAGVTQTPRYLIKTRGQQVTLSCSPISGHRSVSWYQQTPGQGLQFLFEYFSETQRNKGNFPGRFSGRQFSNSRSEMNVSTLELGDSALYLCASSLGGAGGVSKNIQYFGAGTRLSVL.

V usage is TRBV6-1 and J usage is TRBJ2-2; TCRdb selects TRBD2, and the lack of DNA leaves this call unchecked. From germline, CDR1 is MNHNS and CDR2 SASEGT. This CDR3 spans 15 amino acids. The CDR3: CASSEARRAAGELFF.

This chain connects TRBV6-6 to TRBJ2-3; as DNA is missing, the TRBD1 call by TCRdb cannot be tested. Germline V gene data show CDR1 as MNHNY and CDR2 as SVGAGI (reference sequence). The CDR3 runs 12 residues. The CDR3 is CASSYSTGEMYF.

This CDR3 reads CAIRTNSGNTIYF. The chain couples TRBV10-3 to TRBJ1-3. Germline CDR1 is ENHRY and CDR2 is SYGVKD. This CDR3 is built from 13 residues.

V gene TRBV20-1 combines with J gene TRBJ1-5; TCRdb returns TRBD1, unconfirmable since there is no DNA. From germline, CDR1 is DFQATT and CDR2 SNEGSKA (reference sequence). This CDR3 is 17 amino acids long. CDR3 amino acids: CSVFTGTGVNSNQPQHF.

The J gene is TRBJ1-1, the V gene TRBV27; the D call of TRBD1 rests on TCRdb alone, since no DNA is present to check it. The CDR3 is 16 residues long. Per germline, CDR1 MNHEY and CDR2 SMNVEV (reference sequence). The CDR3: CASSLVIGTLNTEAFF.

V usage is TRBV6-5 and J usage is TRBJ2-1; no DNA is available, so the TRBD2 call from TCRdb remains unchecked. From germline, CDR1 is MNHEY and CDR2 SVGAGI. The CDR3 sequence is 15 residues long. CDR3 amino acids: CASRITSGGNHEQFF.

This rearrangement joins TRBV20-1 to TRBJ2-2. The germline V gene encodes CDR1 DFQATT and CDR2 SNEGSKA (reference sequence). This CDR3 is 17 amino acids long. This CDR3 is CSARATLRTWGTGELFF.

The V call is TRBV5-8, the J call TRBJ2-1. Germline V gene sequence: CDR1 SGHTS, CDR2 YDEGEE. The CDR3 runs to 14 residues. CDR3 in amino acids: CASSWGEAYNEQFF.

V is TRBV5-1 and J is TRBJ2-1; the TCRdb D gene call, TRBD1, has no DNA to confirm it. Germline assignment: CDR1 SGHRS and CDR2 YFSETQ. The CDR3 runs to 16 residues. This chain's CDR3 is CASSLVGRGFVSEQFF.

The chain is built from TRBV4-2 and TRBJ1-1. The CDR3 sequence is 14 residues long. CDR1 is LGHNA, CDR2 YNFKEQ, per germline. CDR3 sequence reads: CASSPLGMNTEAFF.

The chain employs TRBV7-9 and TRBJ2-7; TCRdb's D call, TRBD1, is unchecked because there is no DNA. Germline-derived CDR1 and CDR2 are SEHNR and FQNEAQ (reference sequence). The CDR3 has 13 residues. The CDR3 spells CASRRGAAHEQYF.

V gene TRBV6-1 combines with J gene TRBJ2-5. Germline V gene lookup returns CDR1 MNHNS and CDR2 SASEGT. This CDR3 is 15 amino acids long. CDR3 residues: CASSYIDSKPVTQYF.

This rearrangement joins TRBV6-5 to TRBJ1-6; the TRBD1 assignment by TCRdb is unverifiable without DNA. The CDR3 runs to 15 residues. The germline V gene encodes CDR1 MNHEY and CDR2 SVGAGI. This CDR3 is CASTYMGTTYSPLHF.

The V gene is TRBV20-1, the J gene TRBJ2-3; TCRdb names TRBD2, which stays unverified in the absence of DNA. The CDR3 extends over 15 amino acids. Germline-derived CDR1 and CDR2 are DFQATT and SNEGSKA (reference sequence). The CDR3 here is CSAGERGGGTDTQYF.

The V call is TRBV14, the J call TRBJ2-3; TCRdb selects TRBD2, and the lack of DNA leaves this call unchecked. This CDR3 has 17 residues. In germline, CDR1 is SGHDN, CDR2 FVKESK. The CDR3 protein is CASSQDPGVAGADTQYF.

The V gene is TRBV2, the J gene TRBJ2-2. Germline CDR1 reads SNHLY; CDR2 reads FYNNEI. The CDR3 is 15 residues long. The CDR3 sequence: CASREVRVDTGELFF.

This rearrangement joins TRBV7-8 to TRBJ2-2. The length of the CDR3 is 18 residues. CDR1 is SGHVS and CDR2 is FQNEAQ in the germline V gene. CDR3 region: CASSLAPGGSANTGELFF.

The CDR3 reads CASTKGPPYGYTF. The chain employs TRBV6-1 and TRBJ1-2; TCRdb's assignment of TRBD1 cannot be checked, as there is no DNA. Germline lookup yields CDR1 MNHNS and CDR2 SASEGT. The CDR3 spans 13 residues.

V is TRBV20-1 and J is TRBJ1-6; TCRdb's D gene call, TRBD1, goes unchecked for lack of DNA. Per the germline V gene, CDR1 is DFQATT and CDR2 is SNEGSKA (reference sequence). This CDR3 comprises 15 residues. CDR3 sequence: CSAVQTRVKNSPLHF.

V is TRBV12-3 or TRBV12-4 and J is TRBJ1-1; lacking DNA, the TRBD1 call made by TCRdb goes unchecked. CDR3 size: 13 residues. The CDR3 here is CASKLEGGTEAFF.

The chain employs TRBV19 and TRBJ2-5; TCRdb names TRBD2, which stays unverified in the absence of DNA. Germline values: CDR1 LNHDA, CDR2 SQIVND (reference sequence). CDR3 size: 17 residues. The CDR3 loop reads CASSPGGLAGAQETQYF.

The chain is built from TRBV7-9 and TRBJ2-5; TCRdb's D gene call, TRBD1, goes unchecked for lack of DNA. There are 15 residues in the CDR3. CDR1 is SEHNR, CDR2 FQNEAQ, per germline (reference sequence). The CDR3 is CASSPGEGVPETQYF.

The J gene is TRBJ1-2, the V gene TRBV7-6; lacking DNA, the TRBD1 call made by TCRdb goes unchecked. The CDR3 spans 15 residues. Germline values: CDR1 SGHVS, CDR2 FNYEAQ. Here the CDR3 reads CASSPQPGQGGGYTF.

The chain recombines TRBV6-1 with TRBJ2-1; lacking DNA, the TRBD1 call made by TCRdb goes unchecked. The CDR3 length is 15 residues. Germline-derived CDR1 and CDR2 are MNHNS and SASEGT. CDR3 protein: CASLNRRGAWYEQFF.

The V call is TRBV14, the J call TRBJ2-7; TCRdb selects TRBD1, and the lack of DNA leaves this call unchecked. Germline V gives CDR1 SGHDN, CDR2 FVKESK. This CDR3 contains 12 residues. CDR3 amino acids: CAIKGAGGEQYF.

The chain has TRBV15 and TRBJ1-3; TCRdb returns TRBD1, unconfirmable since there is no DNA. The germline gives CDR1 LNHNV, CDR2 YYDKDF (reference sequence). CDR3 length equals 15 residues. The CDR3 protein is CATSRVRGAGNTIYF.

The V and J genes are TRBV5-1 and TRBJ2-5; no DNA is available, so the TRBD1 call from TCRdb remains unchecked. The CDR3 runs 14 residues. The germline V gene has CDR1 SGHRS and CDR2 YFSETQ. CDR3 in amino acids: CASSRTGREETQYF.

This rearrangement joins TRBV20-1 to TRBJ2-1; lacking DNA, the TRBD2 call made by TCRdb goes unchecked. The CDR3 is 16 residues long. The V gene's germline CDR1 is DFQATT and CDR2 SNEGSKA (reference sequence). The CDR3 is CSARDMRGSSYNEQFF.